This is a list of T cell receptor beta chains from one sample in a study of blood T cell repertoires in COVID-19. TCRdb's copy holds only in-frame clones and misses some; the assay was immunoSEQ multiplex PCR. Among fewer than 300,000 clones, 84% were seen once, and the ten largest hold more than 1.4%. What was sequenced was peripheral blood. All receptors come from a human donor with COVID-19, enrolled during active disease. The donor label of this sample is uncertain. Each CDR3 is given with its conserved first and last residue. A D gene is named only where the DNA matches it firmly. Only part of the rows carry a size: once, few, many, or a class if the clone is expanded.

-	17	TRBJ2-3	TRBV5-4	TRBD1	CASSLVGGGKGRDTQYF	TGTGCCAGCAGCTTGGTAGGGGGCGGAAAAGGGCGAGATACGCAGTATTTT
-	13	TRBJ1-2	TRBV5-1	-	CASSPSRGFGYTF	TGCGCCAGCAGCCCCTCGCGCGGGTTCGGCTACACCTTC
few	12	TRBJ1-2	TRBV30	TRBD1	CAWSGDSYGYTF	TGTGCCTGGAGTGGGGACAGCTATGGCTACACCTTC
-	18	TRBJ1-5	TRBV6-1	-	CASSEAEQEIYSNQPQHF	TGTGCCAGCAGTGAAGCGGAACAGGAGATATATAGCAATCAGCCCCAGCATTTT
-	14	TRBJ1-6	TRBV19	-	CASRGQGRLSPLHF	TGTGCCAGCCGAGGGCAGGGGAGACTTTCACCCCTCCACTTT
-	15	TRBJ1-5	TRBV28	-	CASRLRSGFSKPQHF	TGTGCCAGCAGGTTACGGTCCGGTTTCTCTAAGCCCCAGCATTTT
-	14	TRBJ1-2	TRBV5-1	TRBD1	CASSLSGGNYGYTF	TGCGCCAGCAGCTTGTCAGGGGGGAACTATGGCTACACCTTC
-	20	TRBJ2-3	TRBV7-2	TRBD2	CASSLAQGLAGGWGTDTQYF	TGTGCCAGCAGCTTAGCGCAGGGACTAGCGGGAGGGTGGGGCACAGATACGCAGTATTTT
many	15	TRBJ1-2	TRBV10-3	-	CAISESGATNYGYTF	TGTGCCATCAGTGAGTCAGGGGCCACTAACTATGGCTACACCTTC
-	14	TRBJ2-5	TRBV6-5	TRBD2	CASIPAGGTETQYF	TGTGCCAGCATCCCCGCGGGGGGGACAGAGACCCAGTACTTC
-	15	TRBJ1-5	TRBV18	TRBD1	CASSPAGTGWQPQHF	TGTGCCAGCTCACCAGCCGGGACAGGGTGGCAGCCCCAGCATTTT
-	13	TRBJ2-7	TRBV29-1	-	CSVEVWLVYEQYF	TGCAGCGTTGAAGTTTGGCTCGTTTACGAGCAGTACTTC
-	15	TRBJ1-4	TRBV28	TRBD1	CASSSNYRGDEKLFF	TGTGCCAGCAGTTCCAACTACAGGGGAGATGAAAAACTGTTTTTT
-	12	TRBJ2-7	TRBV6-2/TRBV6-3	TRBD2	CASSLLAGVQYF	TGTGCCAGCAGTCTACTAGCGGGAGTGCAGTACTTC
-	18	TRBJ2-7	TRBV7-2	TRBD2	CASSLHPPGTRVAYEQYF	TGTGCCAGCAGCCTCCATCCCCCCGGGACTAGGGTGGCCTACGAGCAGTACTTC
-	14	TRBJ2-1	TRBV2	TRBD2	CAGAAGGPRYEQFF	TGTGCCGGTGCGGCGGGAGGGCCTAGGTATGAGCAGTTCTTC
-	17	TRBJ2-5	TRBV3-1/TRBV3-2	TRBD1	CASSRGRDRAVRETQYF	TGTGCCAGCAGCCGGGGCCGGGACAGGGCCGTTCGGGAGACCCAGTACTTC
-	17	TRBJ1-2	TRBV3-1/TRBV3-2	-	CASSQERRAEFNYGYTF	TGTGCCAGCAGCCAAGAGAGGAGGGCGGAATTTAACTATGGCTACACCTTC
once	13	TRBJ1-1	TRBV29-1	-	CSVEGQVNTEAFF	TGCAGCGTTGAAGGACAGGTGAACACTGAAGCTTTCTTT
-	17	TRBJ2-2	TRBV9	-	CASSNRMGGSNTGELFF	TGTGCCAGCAGCAACCGTATGGGGGGATCGAACACCGGGGAGCTGTTTTTT
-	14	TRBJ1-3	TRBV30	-	CAWSKGFSGNTIYF	TGTGCCTGGAGTAAGGGGTTCTCTGGAAACACCATATATTTT
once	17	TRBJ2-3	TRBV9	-	CASSRTGREGPPDTQYF	TGTGCCAGCAGCCGGACAGGGCGGGAGGGCCCCCCAGATACGCAGTATTTT
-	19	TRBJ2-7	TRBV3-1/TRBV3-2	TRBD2	CASSQGGLAGGVTVYEQYF	TGTGCCAGCAGCCAAGGAGGACTAGCGGGAGGGGTTACGGTCTACGAGCAGTACTTC
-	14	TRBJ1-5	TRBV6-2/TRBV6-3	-	CASSRITDSQPQHF	TGTGCCAGCAGCCGCATAACCGACAGCCAGCCCCAGCATTTT
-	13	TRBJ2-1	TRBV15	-	CATSREPLAEQFF	TGTGCCACCAGCAGAGAACCCTTAGCTGAGCAGTTCTTC
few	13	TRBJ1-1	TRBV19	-	CASTITRGTEAFF	TGTGCCAGTACCATCACACGGGGAACTGAAGCTTTCTTT
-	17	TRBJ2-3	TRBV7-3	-	CASSRSGAAGGTDTQYF	TGTGCCAGCAGCCGGTCCGGGGCAGCGGGTGGCACAGATACGCAGTATTTT
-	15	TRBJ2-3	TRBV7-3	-	CASSSTAGTPDTQYF	TGTGCCAGCAGCTCAACGGCGGGAACCCCAGATACGCAGTATTTT
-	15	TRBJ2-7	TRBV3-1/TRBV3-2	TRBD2	CASSRRLAGGNEQYF	TGTGCCAGCAGCCGACGACTAGCGGGAGGCAACGAGCAGTACTTC
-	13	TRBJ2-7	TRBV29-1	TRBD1	CSVAWTGAYEQYF	TGCAGCGTTGCCTGGACAGGGGCCTACGAGCAGTACTTC
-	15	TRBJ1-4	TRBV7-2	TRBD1	CASSFDRGRNEKLFF	TGTGCCAGCAGCTTTGACAGGGGGCGGAATGAAAAACTGTTTTTT
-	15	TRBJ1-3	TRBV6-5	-	CASSFSGPRGNTIYF	TGTGCCAGCAGTTTCTCGGGGCCCCGGGGAAACACCATATATTTT
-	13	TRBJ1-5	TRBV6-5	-	CASSYGQNQPQHF	TGTGCCAGCAGTTACGGGCAAAATCAGCCCCAGCATTTT
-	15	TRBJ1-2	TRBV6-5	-	CASTRMDSQGLGYTF	TGTGCCAGCACCAGAATGGACAGCCAGGGTCTTGGCTACACCTTC
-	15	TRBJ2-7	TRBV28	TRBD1	CASGQGAFRTYEQYF	TGTGCCAGCGGTCAGGGGGCTTTCCGTACCTACGAGCAGTACTTC
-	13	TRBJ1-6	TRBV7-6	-	CASSSAVNSPLHF	TGTGCCAGCAGCTCAGCCGTAAATTCACCCCTCCACTTT
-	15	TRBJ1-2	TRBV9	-	CASSVGWGSNYGYTF	TGTGCCAGCAGCGTAGGGTGGGGCAGTAACTATGGCTACACCTTC
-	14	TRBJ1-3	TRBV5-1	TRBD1	CASSLDRGPNTIYF	TGCGCCAGCAGCCTGGACAGGGGGCCTAACACCATATATTTT
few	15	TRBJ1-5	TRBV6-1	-	CASSEGGQSNQPQHF	TGTGCCAGCAGTGAAGGAGGACAAAGCAATCAGCCCCAGCATTTT
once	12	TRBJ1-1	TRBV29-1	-	CSVSGQTIEAFF	TGCAGCGTTTCAGGACAGACCATTGAAGCTTTCTTT
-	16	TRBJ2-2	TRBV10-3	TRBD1	CAISVQTGSDTGELFF	TGTGCCATCAGTGTTCAGACAGGGTCAGACACCGGGGAGCTGTTTTTT
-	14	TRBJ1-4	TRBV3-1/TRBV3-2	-	CASSQEVGGSKLFF	TGTGCCAGCAGCCAAGAGGTGGGAGGGTCCAAACTGTTTTTT
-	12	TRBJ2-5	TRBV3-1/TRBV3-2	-	CASSHSMETQYF	TGTGCCAGCAGCCACAGTATGGAGACCCAGTACTTC
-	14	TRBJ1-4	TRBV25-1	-	CASSQTGIIEKLFF	TGTGCCAGCAGTCAGACGGGAATTATAGAAAAACTGTTTTTT
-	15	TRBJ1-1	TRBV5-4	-	CASSLVRGADTEAFF	TGTGCCAGCAGCTTGGTACGGGGGGCGGACACTGAAGCTTTCTTT
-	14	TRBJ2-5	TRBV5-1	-	CASSSEPRTETQYF	TGCGCCAGCAGCTCCGAACCTAGGACTGAGACCCAGTACTTC
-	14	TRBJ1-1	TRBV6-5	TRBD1	CASSYRDRQSEAFF	TGTGCCAGCAGTTACCGGGACAGGCAGAGTGAAGCTTTCTTT
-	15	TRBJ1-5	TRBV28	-	CASSPPGNSNQPQHF	TGTGCCAGCAGTCCCCCGGGGAATAGCAATCAGCCCCAGCATTTT
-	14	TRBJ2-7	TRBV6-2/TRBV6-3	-	CASSPPYRTYEQYF	TGTGCCAGCAGCCCCCCCTACAGGACCTACGAGCAGTACTTC
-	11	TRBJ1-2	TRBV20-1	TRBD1	CSSQTGQGYTF	TGCAGTTCCCAGACAGGGCAAGGCTACACCTTC
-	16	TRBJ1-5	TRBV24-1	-	CATSDSGTYSNQPQHF	TGTGCCACCAGTGATAGTGGGACTTATAGCAATCAGCCCCAGCATTTT
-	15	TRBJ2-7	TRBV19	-	CASSRTDSIVYEQYF	TGTGCCAGTAGTAGGACGGACAGTATCGTCTACGAGCAGTACTTC
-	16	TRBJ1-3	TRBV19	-	CASSIRRGNSGNTIYF	TGTGCCAGTAGTATACGCAGGGGAAACTCTGGAAACACCATATATTTT
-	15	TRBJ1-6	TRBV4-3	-	CASSLRLSYNSPLHF	TGCGCCAGCAGCCTCCGACTCTCCTATAATTCACCCCTCCACTTT
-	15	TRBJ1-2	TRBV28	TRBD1	CASSPLTGLSPEYTF	TGTGCCAGCAGTCCCCTGACAGGGCTCTCCCCCGAATACACCTTC